This entry lists 7 T cell receptor beta chains sequenced from one sample in a study of monozygotic twins with inflammatory bowel disease. Reanalyzing the 5' RACE reads, TCRdb keeps one entry per CDR3 protein, without DNA. This table lists about 300,000 distinct CDR3 sequences. The specimen sequenced was blood. These TCRs come from a human donor with ulcerative colitis or Crohn's disease, or a healthy co-twin of an affected twin (not recorded which).

The rearrangement joins TRBV19 to TRBJ2-2. The CDR3 runs 17 residues. Germline assignment: CDR1 LNHDA and CDR2 SQIVND (reference sequence). The chain's CDR3 is CASSIRRIELNTGELFF.

The chain combines TRBV29-1 with TRBJ1-4; there is no DNA to check the TCRdb D call of TRBD1. CDR3 length equals 13 residues. Germline lookup yields CDR1 SQVTM and CDR2 ANQGSEA. The CDR3: CSVEQGTNEKLFF.

The rearrangement joins TRBV6-5 to TRBJ2-5; there is no DNA to check the TCRdb D call of TRBD1. The CDR3 runs 17 residues. Germline assignment: CDR1 MNHEY and CDR2 SVGAGI. The CDR3: CASSYSNRGMGAETQYF.

The J gene is TRBJ2-3, the V gene TRBV4-3; TCRdb's D call, TRBD1, is unchecked because there is no DNA. The length of the CDR3 is 15 residues. Germline assignment: CDR1 LGHNA and CDR2 YSLEER. The CDR3 protein is CASSQDAQGLDTQYF.

The chain combines TRBV12-3 or TRBV12-4 with TRBJ2-7; lacking DNA, the TRBD1 call made by TCRdb goes unchecked. The CDR3 contains 14 residues. The CDR3 region is CASSPRTGAHEQYF.

The chain employs TRBV5-1 and TRBJ1-3; the D gene TCRdb calls, TRBD1, cannot be checked with no DNA. Germline CDR1 SGHRS, CDR2 YFSETQ. The CDR3 spans 15 residues. CDR3 residues: CASSLEGDSGNTIYF.

CDR3 sequence: CASSDPGRDHQETQYF. V is TRBV9 and J is TRBJ2-5; TCRdb's D call of TRBD1 is untestable without DNA. Per germline, CDR1 SGDLS and CDR2 YYNGEE. This CDR3 is built from 16 residues.